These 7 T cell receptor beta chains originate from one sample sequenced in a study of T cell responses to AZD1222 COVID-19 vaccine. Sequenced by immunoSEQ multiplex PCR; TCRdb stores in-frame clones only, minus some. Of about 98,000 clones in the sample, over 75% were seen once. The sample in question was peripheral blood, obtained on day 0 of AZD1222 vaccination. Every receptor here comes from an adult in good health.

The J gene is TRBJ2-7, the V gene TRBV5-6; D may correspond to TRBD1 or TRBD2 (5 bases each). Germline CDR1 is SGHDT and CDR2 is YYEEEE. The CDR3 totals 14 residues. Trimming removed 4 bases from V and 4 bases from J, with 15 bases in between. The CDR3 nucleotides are TGTGCCAGCAGCCCGTCCCGGGACGATTACGAGCAGTACTTC. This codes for CASSPSRDDYEQYF. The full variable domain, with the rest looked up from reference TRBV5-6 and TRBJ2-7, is DAGVTQSPTHLIKTRGQQVTLRCSPKSGHDTVSWYQQALGQGPQFIFQYYEEEERQRGNFPDRFSGHQFPNYSSELNVNALLLGDSALYLCASSPSRDDYEQYFGPGTRLTVT.

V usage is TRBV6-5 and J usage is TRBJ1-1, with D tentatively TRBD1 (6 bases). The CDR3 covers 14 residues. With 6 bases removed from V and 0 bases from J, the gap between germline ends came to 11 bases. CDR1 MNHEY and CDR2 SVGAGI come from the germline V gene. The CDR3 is CASRGGAVNTEAFF. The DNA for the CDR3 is TGTGCCAGCAGGGGGGGGGCGGTGAACACTGAAGCTTTCTTT.

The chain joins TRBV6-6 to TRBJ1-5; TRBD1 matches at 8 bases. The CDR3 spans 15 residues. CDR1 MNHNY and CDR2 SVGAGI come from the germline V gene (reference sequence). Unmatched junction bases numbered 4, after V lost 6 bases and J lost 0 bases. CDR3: CASSRTGFSNQPQHF. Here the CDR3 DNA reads TGTGCCAGCAGCCGGACAGGGTTTAGCAATCAGCCCCAGCATTTT.

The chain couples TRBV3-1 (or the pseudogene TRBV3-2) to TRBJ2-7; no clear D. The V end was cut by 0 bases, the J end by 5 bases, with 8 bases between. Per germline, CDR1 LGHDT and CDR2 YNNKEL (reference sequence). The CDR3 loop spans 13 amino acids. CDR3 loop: CASSQDSPNEQYF. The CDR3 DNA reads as TGTGCCAGCAGCCAAGATTCCCCCAACGAGCAGTACTTC.

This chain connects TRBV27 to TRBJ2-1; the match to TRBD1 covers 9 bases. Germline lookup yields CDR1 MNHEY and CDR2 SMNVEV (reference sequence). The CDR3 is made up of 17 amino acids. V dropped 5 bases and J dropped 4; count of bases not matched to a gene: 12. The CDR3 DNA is TGTGCCAGCAGTCTCAACCTGGACAGGGGCAGGTACAATGAGCAGTTCTTC. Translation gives CASSLNLDRGRYNEQFF.

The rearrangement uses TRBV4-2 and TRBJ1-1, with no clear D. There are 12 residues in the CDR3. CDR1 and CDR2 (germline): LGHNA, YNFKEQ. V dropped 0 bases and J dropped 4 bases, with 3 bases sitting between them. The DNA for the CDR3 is TGTGCCAGCAGCCAAGATCTCACTGAAGCTTTCTTT. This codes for CASSQDLTEAFF.

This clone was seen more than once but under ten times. CDR3 nucleotides: TGTGCCAGCAGCCCGTACAGGGTGGTGGGAGGTAATGAGCAGTTCTTC. Translated: CASSPYRVVGGNEQFF. The chain recombines TRBV7-8 with TRBJ2-1; D tentatively reads TRBD1 or TRBD2 (6 bases each). The CDR3 contains 16 residues. Germline V gives CDR1 SGHVS, CDR2 FQNEAQ. Between the trimmed V and J ends, which lost 5 bases and 7 bases, there was a span of 21 bases.